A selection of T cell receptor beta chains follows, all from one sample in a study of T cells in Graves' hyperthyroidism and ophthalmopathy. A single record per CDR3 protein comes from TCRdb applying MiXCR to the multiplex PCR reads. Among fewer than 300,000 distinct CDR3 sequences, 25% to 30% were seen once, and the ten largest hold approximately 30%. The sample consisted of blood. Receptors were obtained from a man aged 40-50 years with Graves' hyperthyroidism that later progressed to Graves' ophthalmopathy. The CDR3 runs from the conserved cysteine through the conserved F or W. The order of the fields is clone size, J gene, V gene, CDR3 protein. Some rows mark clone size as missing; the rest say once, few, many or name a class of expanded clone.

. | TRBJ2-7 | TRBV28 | CASSSPTGGGYEQYF
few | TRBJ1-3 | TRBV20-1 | CSARAFFGNTIYF
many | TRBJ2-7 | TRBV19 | CASSIVRTGAGNEQYF
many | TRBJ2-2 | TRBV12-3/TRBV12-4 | CASSLAVAGELFF
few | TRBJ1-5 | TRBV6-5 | CASSSRTGNQPQHF
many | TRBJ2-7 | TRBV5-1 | CASSYRGTRDYEQYF
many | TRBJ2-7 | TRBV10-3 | CAISESRYEQYF
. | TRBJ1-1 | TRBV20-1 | CSAKIINTEAFF
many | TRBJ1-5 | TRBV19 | CASKKGAYSNQPQHF
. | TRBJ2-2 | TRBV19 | CASSTPASGSTGELFF
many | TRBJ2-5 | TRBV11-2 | CASSRGPRKETQYF
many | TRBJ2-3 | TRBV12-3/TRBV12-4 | CASTIAASTDTQYF
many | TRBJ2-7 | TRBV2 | CASSELQLGTEQYF
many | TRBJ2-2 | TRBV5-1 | CASSPGLAGGLGTGELFF
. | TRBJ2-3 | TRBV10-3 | CAIKPGTSGTSTDTQYF
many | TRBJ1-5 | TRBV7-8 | CASSLSLTLSNQPQHF
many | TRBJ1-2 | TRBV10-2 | CASNPGMSGYTF
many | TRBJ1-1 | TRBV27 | CASSPRGLGLNTEAFF
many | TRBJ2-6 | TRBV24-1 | CATSDFPGDGANVLTF
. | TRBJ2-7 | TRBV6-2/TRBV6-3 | CASSRPGTGEQYF
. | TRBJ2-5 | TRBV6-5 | CASSYRGPETQYF
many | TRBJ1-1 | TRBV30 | CAWSLRRRDTEAFF
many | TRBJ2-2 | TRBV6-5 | CASSYVARGVDTGELFF
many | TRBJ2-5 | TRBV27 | CASSLSSRVQETQYF
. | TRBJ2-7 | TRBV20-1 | CSARTTGPSDEQYF
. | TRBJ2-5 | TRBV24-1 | CATSDFSGTAETQYF
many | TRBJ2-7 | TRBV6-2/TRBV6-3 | CASSYSIFRRAGVDYEQYF
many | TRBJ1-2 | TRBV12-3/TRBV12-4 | CASSFSGPGGGYTF
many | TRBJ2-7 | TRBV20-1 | CSARGLEDDLYEQYF
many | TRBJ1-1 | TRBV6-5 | CASSAKGPHTEAFF
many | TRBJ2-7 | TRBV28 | CASSLGGSRGEQYF
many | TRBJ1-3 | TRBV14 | CASSLGAGNTIYF
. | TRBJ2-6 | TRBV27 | CASSPRTVLTSGANVLTF
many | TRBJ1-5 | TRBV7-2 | CASSSYINQPQHF
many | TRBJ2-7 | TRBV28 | CASSALARPAEQYF
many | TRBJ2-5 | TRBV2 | CASKKVAGVSLETQYF
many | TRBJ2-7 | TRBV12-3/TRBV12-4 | CASSSGSYEQYF
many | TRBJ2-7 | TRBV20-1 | CSARRGGDEQYF
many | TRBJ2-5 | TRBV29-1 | CSVEERGGGETQYF
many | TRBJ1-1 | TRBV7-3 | CASSPNAHGAFF
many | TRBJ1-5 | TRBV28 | CASSSTVRRNQPQHF
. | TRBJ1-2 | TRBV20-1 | CSANTRGNYGYTF
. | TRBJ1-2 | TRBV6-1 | CASSETGRYGYTF
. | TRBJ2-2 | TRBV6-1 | CASSPIAGGTGELFF
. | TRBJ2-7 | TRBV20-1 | CSASGPEDNYEQYF
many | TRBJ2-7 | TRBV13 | CASRAGGSSYEQYF